The 25 T cell receptor beta chains reported below all come from one sample, sequenced in a study of T cells in Graves' hyperthyroidism and ophthalmopathy. Amplified TCR beta CDR3 regions came from RNA transcripts. The TCR CDR3 first-round RT-PCR relied on the HTBI primer set. TCRdb re-called the multiplex PCR reads with MiXCR, one entry per CDR3 protein. The sample shows about 130,000 distinct CDR3 sequences, more than 20% of them seen only once. The material sequenced was blood. These receptors were collected from a woman in her fifties or sixties with Graves' hyperthyroidism that later progressed to Graves' ophthalmopathy.

The chain carries TRBV7-9 and TRBJ2-1; 14 bases align to TRBD2. The germline CDR1 and CDR2 sequences are SEHNR and FQNEAQ (reference sequence). The trim removed 7 bases at V and 9 bases at J, leaving 8 bases unmatched. The CDR3 spans 15 residues. CDR3 in DNA: TGTGCCAGCACCGGACTAGCGGGAGGAAGAGGTGAGCAGTTCTTC. It is translated as CASTGLAGGRGEQFF.

This clonotype was seen ten or more times. The chain is built from TRBV25-1 and TRBJ1-3; possibly TRBD1 for D (6 bases). There are 14 residues in the CDR3. CDR1 is MGHDK, CDR2 SYGVNS, per germline. The ends were cut back, 6 bases at V and 2 bases at J, with 11 bases in the middle. In DNA form, the CDR3 reads TGTGCCAGCAGAAAGGAGGGGGCTGGAAACACCATATATTTT. Translation: CASRKEGAGNTIYF.

The V gene is TRBV30, the J gene TRBJ2-5; D is unclear. V lost 3 bases and J 2 bases, leaving 19 bases between the germline ends. This CDR3 has 16 amino acids. Per germline, CDR1 GTSNPN and CDR2 SVGIG (reference sequence). In DNA form, the CDR3 reads TGTGCCTGGAGCTTCCCCACCCCCCTAGAACAAGAGACCCAGTACTTC. Protein product: CAWSFPTPLEQETQYF.

This clonotype has a count of ten or more. CDR3 protein: CASSLLAGVQNEQFF. CDR3 sequence (DNA): TGTGCCAGCAGTTTATTAGCGGGAGTCCAGAATGAGCAGTTCTTC. The chain combines TRBV27 with TRBJ2-1; TRBD2 aligns across 9 bases. V shed 1 base and J 7 bases; nucleotides not matched to a gene: 5. The CDR3 is made up of 15 amino acids. In germline, CDR1 is MNHEY, CDR2 SMNVEV (reference sequence).

The table lists this clonotype with many counts. The chain joins TRBV5-1 to TRBJ2-7; TRBD1 might be the D (5 bases). The CDR3 runs 14 residues. Germline CDR1 reads SGHRS; CDR2 reads YFSETQ. Between the trimmed V and J ends, which lost 0 bases and 2 bases, there was a span of 9 bases. The CDR3 reads CASSLEGRAYEQYF. Here the CDR3 DNA reads TGCGCCAGCAGCTTGGAGGGCAGGGCCTACGAGCAGTACTTC.

This clonotype was observed many times. This rearrangement joins TRBV6-1 to TRBJ1-6; 7 nucleotides align to TRBD1. The CDR3 has 14 residues. The ends lost 7 bases at V and 15 bases at J; junction bases unmatched: 15. Germline V gene data show CDR1 as MNHNS and CDR2 as SASEGT. The CDR3 is CASTKDRALADLHF. The CDR3 DNA follows: TGTGCCAGCACCAAAGACAGGGCCCTTGCGGACCTCCACTTT.

This chain links TRBV28 with TRBJ2-3; TRBD1 matches 11 bases. Germline CDR1 reads MDHEN; CDR2 reads SYDVKM. This CDR3 is built from 17 residues. The V gene end was trimmed by 5 bases and the J gene end by 2 bases; junction bases not matched to a gene: 9. The CDR3 sequence: CASSGWRTGGFTDTQYF. CDR3 sequence (DNA): TGTGCCAGCAGTGGGTGGAGGACAGGGGGCTTCACAGATACGCAGTATTTT.

This clonotype has at least ten counts. The chain is built from TRBV15 and TRBJ2-7; 8 bases match TRBD2. Germline CDR1 LNHNV, CDR2 YYDKDF (reference sequence). The CDR3 has 15 residues. Trimming cost V 4 bases and J 5 bases; bases outside gene matches: 10. DNA for the CDR3: TGTGCCACCAGCATATTCGCGGGAGGTATGGACGAGCAGTACTTC. Protein sequence: CATSIFAGGMDEQYF.

At least ten counts were recorded for this clonotype. The V gene is TRBV2, the J gene TRBJ1-1, with unresolved D. Trimming pared 4 bases from V and 0 bases from J, leaving 6 bases between. Per the germline V gene, CDR1 is SNHLY and CDR2 is FYNNEI. This CDR3 is 13 amino acids long. CDR3 nucleotides: TGTGCCAGCAGTGGCCGGCTGAACACTGAAGCTTTCTTT. This encodes CASSGRLNTEAFF.

The sample holds a few counts of this clonotype. A clone one base away is much larger, so this may be a read error. Since no conserved phenylalanine or tryptophan closes the CDR3, a read error is the likely cause. The chain carries TRBV2 and TRBJ1-1, with D possibly matching TRBD1 (5 bases). CDR1 is SNHLY and CDR2 is FYNNEI in the germline V gene. V lost 7 bases and J 0 bases, leaving 15 bases between the germline ends. The CDR3 runs to 15 residues. CDR3 loop: CASKRGWGMNTEAFS. The CDR3 DNA is TGTGCCAGCAAGAGAGGGTGGGGCATGAACACTGAAGCTTTCTCT.

As DNA, the CDR3 is TGCAGTGCTCGGGGGACTAAAGGGGGAGAGACCCAGTACTTC. Translating it yields CSARGTKGGETQYF. This chain connects TRBV20-1 to TRBJ2-5; tentatively, D is TRBD2 (7 bases). V was shortened by 5 bases and J by 4 bases, with 17 bases between the two germline ends. Germline V gene sequence: CDR1 DFQATT, CDR2 SNEGSKA (reference sequence). This CDR3 is built from 14 residues.

V usage is TRBV6-1 and J usage is TRBJ1-2; D is ambiguous. V lost 6 bases and J lost 5, with 16 bases in between. Germline loops: CDR1 MNHNS, CDR2 SASEGT. The CDR3 consists of 14 residues. The CDR3 nucleotides read TGTGCCAGCAGCCACATCGCACAGAAGTATGGCTACACCTTC. Amino acids: CASSHIAQKYGYTF.

The table lists this clonotype with many counts. V and J are TRBV3-1 and TRBJ1-2, with unresolved D. V gave up 0 bases and J gave up 8 bases, with 13 bases separating them. Germline CDR1 is LGHDT and CDR2 is YNNKEL (reference sequence). CDR3 length equals 14 residues. CDR3 protein: CASSQDLRMDGYTF. The CDR3 DNA sequence: TGTGCCAGCAGCCAAGATTTAAGGATGGACGGCTACACCTTC.

This clonotype was found many times. In nucleotides, the CDR3 is TGCAGTGCCACCTCGGCCCCTAGCGGGAGGGGTGAGCAGTTCTTC. Translating it yields CSATSAPSGRGEQFF. V is TRBV20-1 and J is TRBJ2-1; 12 nucleotides align to TRBD2. The V gene's germline CDR1 is DFQATT and CDR2 SNEGSKA (reference sequence). V gave up 6 bases and J gave up 9 bases; unmatched junction bases: 12. CDR3 length: 15 amino acids.

The chain links TRBV7-2 to TRBJ2-3; 7 bases are a match to TRBD2. This CDR3 spans 14 amino acids. Germline V gene data show CDR1 as SGHTA and CDR2 as FQGNSA. Germline trimming cut 7 bases from V and 2 bases from J; bases unmatched to any gene: 6. In DNA, the CDR3 is TGTGCCAGCAACCCCGGGAGGTTCACAGATACGCAGTATTTT. Protein product: CASNPGRFTDTQYF.

This clonotype appeared a few times. The chain employs TRBV5-8 and TRBJ2-1; possibly TRBD1 for D (5 bases). CDR1 and CDR2 (germline): SGHTS, YDEGEE. V was pared by 4 bases and J by 0 bases, with 14 bases between. CDR3 size: 16 residues. The DNA for the CDR3 is TGTGCCAGCAGCACCAAACAGGATCGCTCCTACAATGAGCAGTTCTTC. This translates into CASSTKQDRSYNEQFF.

This clonotype was counted ten times or more. J is TRBJ2-7 and V is TRBV7-2, with D hard to call. Germline V CDR1 and CDR2: SGHTA, FQGNSA. The V end lost 0 bases, the J end lost 0 bases, and 9 bases lay between the germline ends. The length of the CDR3 is 15 residues. The CDR3 sequence: CASSLASSSSYEQYF. DNA of the CDR3: TGTGCCAGCAGCTTAGCGTCAAGTAGCTCCTACGAGCAGTACTTC.

This clonotype came up many times. The chain is built from TRBV28 and TRBJ2-5, with D tentatively TRBD2 (7 bases). V lost 7 bases to trimming and J lost 5 bases, with 20 bases between them. CDR1 MDHEN and CDR2 SYDVKM come from the germline V gene. CDR3 size: 15 residues. This chain's CDR3 is CASTRGTGTIETQYF. The CDR3 DNA reads as TGTGCCAGCACCAGGGGCACTGGGACTATCGAGACCCAGTACTTC. The variable domain in full, completed from reference TRBV28 and TRBJ2-5, reads DVKVTQSSRYLVKRTGEKVFLECVQDMDHENMFWYRQDPGLGLRLIYFSYDVKMKEKGDIPEGYSVSREKKERFSLILESASTNQTSMYLCASTRGTGTIETQYFGPGTRLLVL.

A single count supports this clonotype. The chain joins TRBV20-1 to TRBJ2-1; 10 bases are a match to TRBD2. After removal of 6 bases from V and 5 bases from J, the junction contained 10 bases not matched to a gene. Per the germline V gene, CDR1 is DFQATT and CDR2 is SNEGSKA (reference sequence). The CDR3 loop spans 15 amino acids. CDR3 residues: CSARRGTSVNNEQFF. The CDR3 DNA follows: TGCAGTGCGCGAAGGGGGACTAGCGTCAACAATGAGCAGTTCTTC.

This clonotype showed up just a few times. J is TRBJ2-7 and V is TRBV7-8; D may correspond to TRBD1 or TRBD2 (6 bases each). Per germline, CDR1 SGHVS and CDR2 FQNEAQ. The CDR3 consists of 15 residues. V dropped 5 bases and J dropped 2 bases, with 16 bases sitting between them. The CDR3, as DNA: TGTGCCAGCAGCCTCCCGGGGGCGGGCCCCTACGAGCAGTACTTC. Translation: CASSLPGAGPYEQYF.

This clonotype was picked up many times. The V call is TRBV12-3 or TRBV12-4, the J call TRBJ2-1; D is undetermined. Deletions cut 1 base from V and 4 bases from J, with 8 bases between. The CDR3 covers 14 residues. CDR3 protein: CASSLGYRYNEQFF. CDR3 DNA sequence: TGTGCCAGCAGTTTAGGGTACAGATACAATGAGCAGTTCTTC.

This clonotype was picked up many times. The V and J genes are TRBV7-9 and TRBJ2-1, with 8 nucleotides matching TRBD2. CDR1 is SEHNR, CDR2 FQNEAQ, per germline (reference sequence). This CDR3 comprises 15 residues. V lost 5 bases and J lost 6; bases outside the gene matches: 9. In DNA form, the CDR3 reads TGTGCCAGCAGCCGGAAGGTAGCGGGAACCAATGAGCAGTTCTTC. Translation gives CASSRKVAGTNEQFF.

This clonotype qualifies as medium-sized. CDR3 residues: CASSLDGRSAYEQYF. The DNA for the CDR3 is TGTGCCAGCAGTTTAGATGGCAGGTCAGCCTACGAGCAGTACTTC. The chain uses TRBV12-3 or TRBV12-4 and TRBJ2-7; D remains unclear. Trimming shortened V by 1 base and J by 2 bases, and 12 bases separated the two germline ends. This CDR3 contains 15 residues.

This clonotype occurred a few times. The genes are TRBV28 and TRBJ1-3, with 7 bases fitting TRBD1. The junction had 10 bases not matched to a gene; V was cut back by 4 bases and J by 1 base. The CDR3 is made up of 17 amino acids. Germline V gene lookup returns CDR1 MDHEN and CDR2 SYDVKM. CDR3 coding DNA: TGTGCCAGCAGTTCCTTATGGGGACAGAGGTCTGGAAACACCATATATTTT. Translated: CASSSLWGQRSGNTIYF.

This sequence joins TRBV28 and TRBJ1-2, with 11 bases matching TRBD1. V shed 5 bases and J 7 bases; nucleotides not matched to a gene: 6. Per germline, CDR1 MDHEN and CDR2 SYDVKM. The CDR3 is 14 amino acids. The CDR3 DNA sequence: TGTGCCAGCAGTACCGGACAGGGGGCGTTTGGCTACACCTTC. This gives the protein CASSTGQGAFGYTF.